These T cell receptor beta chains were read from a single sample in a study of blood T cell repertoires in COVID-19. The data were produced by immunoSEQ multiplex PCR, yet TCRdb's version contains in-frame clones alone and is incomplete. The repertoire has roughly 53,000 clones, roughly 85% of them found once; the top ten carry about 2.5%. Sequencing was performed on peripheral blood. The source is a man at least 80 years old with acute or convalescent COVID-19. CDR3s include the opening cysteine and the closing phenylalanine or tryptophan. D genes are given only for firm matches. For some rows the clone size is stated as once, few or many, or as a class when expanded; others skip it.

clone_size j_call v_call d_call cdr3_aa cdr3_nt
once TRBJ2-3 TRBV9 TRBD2 CASSVAGGLSDTQYF TGTGCCAGCAGCGTGGCGGGGGGGCTTTCAGATACGCAGTATTTT
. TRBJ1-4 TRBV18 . CASSPPAVTTNEKLFF TGTGCCAGCTCACCACCGGCGGTTACAACTAATGAAAAACTGTTTTTT
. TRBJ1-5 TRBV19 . CASSTDGNRVSNQPQHF TGTGCCAGTAGTACCGACGGGAACAGGGTTAGCAATCAGCCCCAGCATTTT
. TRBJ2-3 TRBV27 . CASSLWGRGSTDTQYF TGTGCCAGCAGTTTATGGGGGCGGGGGAGCACAGATACGCAGTATTTT
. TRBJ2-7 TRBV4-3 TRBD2 CASSQGLAGTSYEQYF TGCGCCAGCAGCCAAGGGTTAGCGGGTACTTCCTACGAGCAGTACTTC
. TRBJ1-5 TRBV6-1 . CASSEGSRVTNQPQHF TGTGCCAGCAGTGAAGGATCCAGGGTCACCAATCAGCCCCAGCATTTT
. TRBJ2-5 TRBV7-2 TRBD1 CASSLDRGGGETQYF TGTGCCAGCAGCTTAGACAGGGGTGGCGGAGAGACCCAGTACTTC
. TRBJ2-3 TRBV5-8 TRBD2 CASSPGGVDTQYF TGTGCCAGCAGCCCTGGGGGGGTGGATACGCAGTATTTT
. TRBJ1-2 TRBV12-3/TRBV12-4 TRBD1 CATLPGQGYGYTF TGTGCCACGCTACCGGGACAGGGTTATGGCTACACCTTC
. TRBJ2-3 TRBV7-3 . CASSPSGGGATDTQYF TGTGCCAGCAGCCCCTCAGGTGGGGGGGCCACAGATACGCAGTATTTT